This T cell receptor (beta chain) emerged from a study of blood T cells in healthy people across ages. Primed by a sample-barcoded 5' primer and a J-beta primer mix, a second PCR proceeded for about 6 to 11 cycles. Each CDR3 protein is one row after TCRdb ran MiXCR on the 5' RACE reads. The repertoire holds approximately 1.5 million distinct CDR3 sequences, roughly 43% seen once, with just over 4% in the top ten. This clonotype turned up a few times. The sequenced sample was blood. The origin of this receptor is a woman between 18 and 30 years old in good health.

DNA for the CDR3: TGTGCCAGCAGCCCTATGAAGGAGTACTTC. It translates to CASSPMKEYF. V is TRBV28 and J is TRBJ2-5; D ambiguous. The V end lost 6 bases, the J end lost 12 bases, and 11 bases lay between the germline ends. From germline, CDR1 is MDHEN and CDR2 SYDVKM. This CDR3 contains 10 residues. Full variable domain (missing parts from reference TRBV28 and TRBJ2-5): DVKVTQSSRYLVKRTGEKVFLECVQDMDHENMFWYRQDPGLGLRLIYFSYDVKMKEKGDIPEGYSVSREKKERFSLILESASTNQTSMYLCASSPMKEYFGPGTRLLVL.